This is a list of T cell receptor beta chains from one sample in a study of immune heterogeneity within non-small cell lung tumors. Each CDR3 protein is one row after TCRdb ran MiXCR on the multiplex PCR reads. In the table there are more than 9,000 distinct CDR3 sequences, roughly 29% of which are singletons. Sequencing input: lung tumor tissue. These receptors originate from a woman between 55 and 75 years old with non-small cell lung cancer. CDR3s include the opening cysteine and the closing phenylalanine or tryptophan. The D gene is left open where the match is weak. The size field is filled for only some rows; it gives once, few, many or a size class.

clone_size	cdr3_length	d_call	v_call	j_call	cdr3_aa	cdr3_nt
-	14	TRBD2	TRBV20-1	TRBJ2-3	CSLPGRTATDTQYF	TGCAGTCTACCCGGGAGGACGGCCACAGATACGCAGTATTTT
-	15	TRBD1	TRBV29-1	TRBJ2-5	CSVSPGQGAGETQYF	TGCAGCGTTAGCCCGGGACAGGGGGCTGGAGAGACCCAGTACTTC
-	14	-	TRBV5-6	TRBJ1-4	CASSIAGTNEKLFF	TGTGCCAGCAGTATCGCGGGCACTAATGAAAAACTGTTTTTT
medium-sized	15	-	TRBV28	TRBJ2-3	CASSSLRKSLDTQYF	TGTGCCAGCAGTTCTTTGCGGAAAAGTCTAGATACGCAGTATTTT
few	15	TRBD2	TRBV20-1	TRBJ2-3	CSAFNPGGGTDTQYF	TGCAGTGCTTTTAACCCGGGGGGTGGCACAGATACGCAGTATTTT
medium-sized	14	-	TRBV6-1	TRBJ2-7	CASSIERGPYEQYF	TGTGCCAGCAGTATCGAAAGGGGTCCCTACGAGCAGTACTTC
-	16	-	TRBV20-1	TRBJ2-3	CSASAHHLSSTDTQYF	TGCAGTGCTAGTGCGCATCATCTTTCTAGCACAGATACGCAGTATTTT
-	15	-	TRBV28	TRBJ1-5	CASSNRVSGNQPQHF	TGTGCCAGCAGTAACCGGGTATCCGGCAATCAGCCCCAGCATTTT
many	14	-	TRBV7-3	TRBJ2-7	CASSLIGGTYEQYF	TGTGCCAGCAGCTTAATAGGCGGGACCTACGAGCAGTACTTC
-	16	TRBD2	TRBV11-3	TRBJ2-5	CASSLRASGSTETQYF	TGTGCCAGCAGCTTAAGGGCTAGCGGGAGCACGGAGACCCAGTACTTC
-	15	-	TRBV9	TRBJ1-4	CASSLAQGGEEKLFF	TGTGCCAGCAGCCTAGCACAGGGAGGAGAGGAAAAACTGTTTTTT
many	14	-	TRBV5-1	TRBJ2-7	CASSLSTDRYEQYF	TGCGCCAGCAGCTTGAGTACAGACCGCTACGAGCAGTACTTC
medium-sized	15	TRBD2	TRBV30	TRBJ2-1	CAWSVGTSFGNEQFF	TGTGCCTGGAGTGTCGGGACTAGTTTCGGCAATGAGCAGTTCTTC
-	13	TRBD2	TRBV10-3	TRBJ2-1	CAIRLREGDEQFF	TGTGCCATCCGGCTCCGGGAGGGAGATGAGCAGTTCTTC
few	15	TRBD1	TRBV5-1	TRBJ2-7	CASSVGQVVSYEQYF	TGCGCCAGCAGCGTCGGACAGGTGGTTTCCTACGAGCAGTACTTC
-	13	TRBD2	TRBV7-9	TRBJ2-2	CAVVGGDTGELFF	TGTGCAGTGGTGGGAGGGGACACCGGGGAGCTGTTTTTT
medium-sized	14	TRBD1	TRBV6-1	TRBJ2-2	CASRTGTATGELFF	TGTGCCAGCAGGACAGGGACAGCCACCGGGGAGCTGTTTTTT
many	15	-	TRBV14	TRBJ2-1	CASSPRRNPYNEQFF	TGTGCCAGCAGCCCCAGGCGTAACCCCTACAATGAGCAGTTCTTC
-	14	TRBD2	TRBV11-2	TRBJ2-4	CASSPTSGSFIQYF	TGTGCCAGCAGCCCCACTAGCGGGAGTTTCATTCAGTACTTC
medium-sized	14	-	TRBV12-3/TRBV12-4	TRBJ1-6	CASSFMGYNSPLHF	TGTGCCAGCAGTTTTATGGGGTATAATTCACCCCTCCACTTT
once	14	-	TRBV6-1	TRBJ1-2	CASSEAKGNYGYTF	TGTGCCAGCAGTGAAGCGAAGGGGAACTATGGCTACACCTTC
-	16	-	TRBV3-1	TRBJ2-5	CASSQVGGGGSETQYF	TGTGCCAGCAGCCAAGTCGGAGGGGGGGGATCAGAGACCCAGTACTTC
many	12	TRBD2	TRBV20-1	TRBJ2-7	CSASGRSYEQYF	TGCAGTGCTAGCGGGAGGAGCTACGAGCAGTACTTC
many	11	-	TRBV27	TRBJ2-1	CASRTHNEQFF	TGTGCCAGCAGGACGCACAATGAGCAGTTCTTC
medium-sized	14	-	TRBV27	TRBJ1-2	CASSLQPSSTGYTF	TGTGCCAGCAGTTTACAACCCAGTAGTACGGGCTACACCTTC
few	14	TRBD2	TRBV13	TRBJ2-5	CASSLGPGGETQYF	TGTGCCAGCAGCTTAGGACCGGGGGGTGAGACCCAGTACTTC